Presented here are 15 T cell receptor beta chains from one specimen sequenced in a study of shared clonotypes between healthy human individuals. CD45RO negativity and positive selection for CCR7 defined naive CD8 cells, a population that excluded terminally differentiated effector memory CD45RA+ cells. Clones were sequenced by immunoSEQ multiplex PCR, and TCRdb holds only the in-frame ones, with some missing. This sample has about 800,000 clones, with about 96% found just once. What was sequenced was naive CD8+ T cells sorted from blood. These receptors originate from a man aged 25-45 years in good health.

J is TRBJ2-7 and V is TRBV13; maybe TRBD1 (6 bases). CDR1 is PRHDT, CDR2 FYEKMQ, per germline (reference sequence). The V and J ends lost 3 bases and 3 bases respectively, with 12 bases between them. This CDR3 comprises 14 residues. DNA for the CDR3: TGTGCCAGCAGCTTTCCAGGGGCTGACTACGAGCAGTACTTC. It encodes CASSFPGADYEQYF.

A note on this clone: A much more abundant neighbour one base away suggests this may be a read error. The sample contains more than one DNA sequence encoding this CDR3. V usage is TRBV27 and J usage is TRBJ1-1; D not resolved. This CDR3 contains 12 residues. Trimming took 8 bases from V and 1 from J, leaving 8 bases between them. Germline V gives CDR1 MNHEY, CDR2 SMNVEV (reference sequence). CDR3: CASRLGNTEAFF. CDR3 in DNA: TGTGCCAGCCGCTTAGGGAACACTGAAGCTTTCTTT.

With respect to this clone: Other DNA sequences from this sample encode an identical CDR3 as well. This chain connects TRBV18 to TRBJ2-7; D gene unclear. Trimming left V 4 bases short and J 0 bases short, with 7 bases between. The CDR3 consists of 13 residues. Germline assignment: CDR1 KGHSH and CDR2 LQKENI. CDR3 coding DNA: TGTGCCAGCTCACAGGGAAGCTCCTACGAGCAGTACTTC. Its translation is CASSQGSSYEQYF.

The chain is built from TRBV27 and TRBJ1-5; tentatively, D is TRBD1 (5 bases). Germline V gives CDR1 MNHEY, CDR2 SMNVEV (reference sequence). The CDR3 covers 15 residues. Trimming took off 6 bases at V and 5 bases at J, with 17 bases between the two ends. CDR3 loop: CASSPRWGRDQPQHF. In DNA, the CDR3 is TGTGCCAGCAGCCCGAGATGGGGGAGAGATCAGCCCCAGCATTTT.

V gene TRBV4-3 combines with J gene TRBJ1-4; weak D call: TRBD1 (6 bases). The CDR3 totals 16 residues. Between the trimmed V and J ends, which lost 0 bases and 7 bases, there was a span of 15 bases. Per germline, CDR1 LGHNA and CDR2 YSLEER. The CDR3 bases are TGCGCCAGCAGCCAAGATCCTGGGGGCCCGACTGAAAAACTGTTTTTT. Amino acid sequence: CASSQDPGGPTEKLFF.

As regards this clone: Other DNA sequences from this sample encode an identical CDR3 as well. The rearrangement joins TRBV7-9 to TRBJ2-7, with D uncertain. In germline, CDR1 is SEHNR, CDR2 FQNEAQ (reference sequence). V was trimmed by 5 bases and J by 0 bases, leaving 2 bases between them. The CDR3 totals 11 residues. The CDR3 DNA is TGTGCCAGCAGCAACTCCTACGAGCAGTACTTC. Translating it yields CASSNSYEQYF.

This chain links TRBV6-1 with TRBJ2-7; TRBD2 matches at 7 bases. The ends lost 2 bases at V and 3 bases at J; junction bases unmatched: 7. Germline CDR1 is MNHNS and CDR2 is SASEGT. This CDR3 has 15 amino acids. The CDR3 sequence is CASSEWGGAHYEQYF. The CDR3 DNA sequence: TGTGCCAGCAGTGAATGGGGAGGGGCCCACTACGAGCAGTACTTC.

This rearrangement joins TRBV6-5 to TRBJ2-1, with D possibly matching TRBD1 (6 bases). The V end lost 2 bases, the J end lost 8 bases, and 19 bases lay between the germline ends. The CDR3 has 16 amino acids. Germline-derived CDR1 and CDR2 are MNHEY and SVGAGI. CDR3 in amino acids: CASSYIAGDYWDEQFF. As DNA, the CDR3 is TGTGCCAGCAGTTACATTGCAGGGGATTACTGGGATGAGCAGTTCTTC.

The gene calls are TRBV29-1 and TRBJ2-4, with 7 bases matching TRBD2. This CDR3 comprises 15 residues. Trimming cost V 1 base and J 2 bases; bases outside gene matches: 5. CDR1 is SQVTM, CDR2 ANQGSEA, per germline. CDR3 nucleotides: TGCAGCGTTGAAGGACTAGCAGCAACCAAAAACATTCAGTACTTC. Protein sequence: CSVEGLAATKNIQYF.

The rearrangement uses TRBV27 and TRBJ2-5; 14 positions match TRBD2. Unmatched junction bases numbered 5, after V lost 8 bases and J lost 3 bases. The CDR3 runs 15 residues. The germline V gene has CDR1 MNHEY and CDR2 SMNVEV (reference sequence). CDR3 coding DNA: TGTGCCAGCGGACTGGGACTAGCGGGAGAAGAGACCCAGTACTTC. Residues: CASGLGLAGEETQYF.

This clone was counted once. The CDR3: CASSFWTGNNEQFF. Here the CDR3 DNA reads TGTGCCAGCAGCTTCTGGACAGGGAACAATGAGCAGTTCTTC. The rearrangement uses TRBV7-6 and TRBJ2-1; TRBD1 matches at 8 bases. Trimming cost V 3 bases and J 5 bases; bases outside gene matches: 3. Germline assignment: CDR1 SGHVS and CDR2 FNYEAQ. CDR3 length: 14 amino acids. The full variable domain, completed using reference TRBV7-6 and TRBJ2-1, is GAGVSQSPRYKVTKRGQDVALRCDPISGHVSLYWYRQALGQGPEFLTYFNYEAQQDKSGLPNDRFSAERPEGSISTLTIQRTEQRDSAMYRCASSFWTGNNEQFFGPGTRLTVL.

The CDR3 nucleotides are TGTGCCAGCAGCTCGTCCCGGGACCCGCCAAGACCCTACGAGCAGTACTTC. Translated: CASSSSRDPPRPYEQYF. The chain employs TRBV7-9 and TRBJ2-7; D is possibly TRBD1 or TRBD2 (5 bases each). V was pared by 4 bases and J by 2 bases, with 21 bases between. Looked up from germline, CDR1 is SEHNR and CDR2 is FQNEAQ (reference sequence). The CDR3 has 17 amino acids.

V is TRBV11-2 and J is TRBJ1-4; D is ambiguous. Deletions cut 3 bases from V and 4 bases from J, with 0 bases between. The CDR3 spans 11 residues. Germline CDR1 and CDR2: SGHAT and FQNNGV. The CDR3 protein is CASSFNEKLFF. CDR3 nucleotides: TGTGCCAGCAGCTTTAATGAAAAACTGTTTTTT.

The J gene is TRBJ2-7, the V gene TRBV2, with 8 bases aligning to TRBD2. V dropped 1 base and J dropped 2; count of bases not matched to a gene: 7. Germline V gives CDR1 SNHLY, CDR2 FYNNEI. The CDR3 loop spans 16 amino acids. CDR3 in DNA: TGTGCCAGCAGTGAAGGGGCTAGCGGGCCCGCCTACGAGCAGTACTTC. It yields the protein CASSEGASGPAYEQYF.

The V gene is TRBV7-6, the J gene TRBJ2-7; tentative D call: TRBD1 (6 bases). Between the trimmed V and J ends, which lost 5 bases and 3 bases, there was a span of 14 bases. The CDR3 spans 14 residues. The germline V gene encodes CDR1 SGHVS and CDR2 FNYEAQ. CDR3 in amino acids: CASSSRDNSYEQYF. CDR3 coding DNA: TGTGCCAGCAGCAGCCGGGACAACAGCTACGAGCAGTACTTC.